One and the same sample provided the 15 T cell receptor beta chains below, sequenced in a study of graft-versus-host responses after intestinal transplantation. No antigen has been assigned to these receptors. Clones were read by immunoSEQ multiplex PCR, and TCRdb kept only the in-frame ones, dropping some. The profile covers just over 70,000 clones, with over 75% appearing a single time and approximately 0.39% taken by the ten largest. Sequencing used unstimulated CD4+ T cells sorted from spleen or lymph node cells, obtained before transplant. The receptors originated from a human donor who was the organ donor for an intestinal transplant.

The rearrangement joins TRBV5-4 to TRBJ1-2; 10 nucleotides align to TRBD1. The germline CDR1 and CDR2 sequences are SGHNT and YYREEE (reference sequence). This CDR3 has 18 residues. The trim removed 0 bases at V and 7 bases at J, leaving 15 bases unmatched. The CDR3 region has the DNA TGTGCCAGCAGCTTGGTGGCTCGACCGGGACAGGGGTATCGTGGCTACACCTTC. The encoded protein is CASSLVARPGQGYRGYTF.

The chain is built from TRBV27 and TRBJ2-7, with D tentatively TRBD2 (6 bases). The CDR3 length is 13 residues. V lost 6 bases to trimming and J lost 3 bases, with 12 bases between them. CDR1 is MNHEY and CDR2 is SMNVEV in the germline V gene (reference sequence). Written as DNA, the CDR3 is TGTGCCAGCAGCATAGCGGCAGGCTACGAGCAGTACGTC. Its translation is CASSIAAGYEQYV.

This sequence joins TRBV5-1 and TRBJ2-1; D is possibly TRBD1 (5 bases). Germline V gene sequence: CDR1 SGHRS, CDR2 YFSETQ. The V and J ends lost 0 bases and 4 bases respectively, with 8 bases between them. The CDR3 is 14 amino acids. The CDR3, as DNA: TGCGCCAGCAGCTTGGAACAGGTTTACAATGAGCAGTTCTTC. It translates to CASSLEQVYNEQFF.

The V and J genes are TRBV7-9 and TRBJ1-1; D might be TRBD1 (6 bases). The ends were cut back, 1 base at V and 6 bases at J, with 15 bases in the middle. Per germline, CDR1 SEHNR and CDR2 FQNEAQ (reference sequence). The CDR3 is 15 residues long. Here the CDR3 DNA reads TGTGCCAGCAGCTTAGTTGACAGGAACGGACCTGAAGCTTTCTTT. As protein: CASSLVDRNGPEAFF. The variable domain in full, with the rest retrieved from reference TRBV7-9 and TRBJ1-1, is DTGVSQNPRHKITKRGQNVTFRCDPISEHNRLYWYRQTLGQGPEFLTYFQNEAQLEKSRLLSDRFSAERPKGSFSTLEIQRTEQGDSAMYLCASSLVDRNGPEAFFGQGTRLTVV.

This chain links TRBV2 with TRBJ2-4; D possibly corresponds to TRBD1 (6 bases). The CDR3 contains 15 residues. V lost 4 bases and J lost 1, with 11 bases in between. The germline CDR1 and CDR2 sequences are SNHLY and FYNNEI. In nucleotides, the CDR3 is TGTGCCAGCAGTGTTGAGAGGGGGGCCAAAAACATTCAGTACTTC. It codes for CASSVERGAKNIQYF.

The J gene is TRBJ1-2, the V gene TRBV27; D gene uncertain. CDR3 length: 13 residues. V gave up 2 bases and J gave up 2 bases, with 6 bases separating them. Germline V gene sequence: CDR1 MNHEY, CDR2 SMNVEV (reference sequence). The DNA of the CDR3 is TGTGCCAGCAGTTTAAAACAAAACTATGGCTACACCTTC. This gives the protein CASSLKQNYGYTF.

The chain combines TRBV19 with TRBJ2-2; no definite D call. V was cut by 6 bases and J by 6 bases, with 8 bases left in between. The CDR3 sequence is 12 residues long. Per the germline V gene, CDR1 is LNHDA and CDR2 is SQIVND (reference sequence). The CDR3 region is CASSQAAGELFF. The CDR3 nucleotides are TGTGCCAGTAGCCAGGCTGCCGGGGAGCTGTTTTTT.

The chain combines TRBV2 with TRBJ2-5; 10 bases are a match to TRBD2. CDR3 size: 16 residues. V was clipped by 4 bases and J by 5 bases; unmatched bases: 10. Germline V lookup: CDR1 SNHLY, CDR2 FYNNEI. CDR3 coding DNA: TGTGCCAGCAGTGCCAGGGCTAGCGGGGGTGGTGAGACCCAGTACTTC. Protein: CASSARASGGGETQYF.

Written as DNA, the CDR3 is TGTGCCAGCAGTAGGGGACTAGCGGGGGGGCCCGAGCAGACCCAGTACTTC. It encodes CASSRGLAGGPEQTQYF. The chain uses TRBV7-2 and TRBJ2-5, with 16 bases matching TRBD2. The CDR3 sequence is 17 residues long. Germline V CDR1 and CDR2: SGHTA, FQGNSA. Unmatched junction bases numbered 10, after V lost 6 bases and J lost 6 bases.

This clone showed up just a few times. The rearrangement uses TRBV5-6 and TRBJ2-5; the D is unclear. V lost 0 bases to trimming and J lost 5 bases, with 11 bases between them. From germline, CDR1 is SGHDT and CDR2 YYEEEE. The CDR3 spans 14 residues. CDR3 amino acids: CASSLELNLETQYF. CDR3 coding DNA: TGTGCCAGCAGCTTGGAGCTCAATCTTGAGACCCAGTACTTC.

The V gene is TRBV2, the J gene TRBJ1-6; 12 bases are shared with TRBD1. Per germline, CDR1 SNHLY and CDR2 FYNNEI. After removal of 2 bases from V and 9 bases from J, the junction contained 2 bases not matched to a gene. CDR3 size: 15 residues. The CDR3 coding sequence is TGTGCCAGCAGTGAAACGGGACAGGGGGCTTCACCCCTCCACTTT. Its protein product is CASSETGQGASPLHF.

The V and J genes are TRBV13 and TRBJ2-7; 8 bases map to TRBD1. This CDR3 has 17 amino acids. V dropped 0 bases and J dropped 6; count of bases not matched to a gene: 13. Germline V CDR1 and CDR2: PRHDT, FYEKMQ (reference sequence). The CDR3 DNA sequence: TGTGCCAGCAGCTTAGGGCCCAGGGGGCGGGTCAAAGGCGAGCAGTACGTC. Protein: CASSLGPRGRVKGEQYV.

The chain employs TRBV5-1 and TRBJ1-1; 10 nucleotides match TRBD1. Germline V CDR1 and CDR2: SGHRS, YFSETQ. The CDR3 is 13 amino acids. The trim removed 7 bases at V and 6 bases at J, leaving 6 bases unmatched. The CDR3 DNA follows: TGCGCCAGCGCGGGACAGGGGATGGCTGAAGCTTTCTTT. It is translated as CASAGQGMAEAFF. The complete variable domain, with remaining parts taken from reference TRBV5-1 and TRBJ1-1, reads KAGVTQTPRYLIKTRGQQVTLSCSPISGHRSVSWYQQTPGQGLQFLFEYFSETQRNKGNFPGRFSGRQFSNSRSEMNVSTLELGDSALYLCASAGQGMAEAFFGQGTRLTVV.

The V and J genes are TRBV19 and TRBJ1-5; D is undetermined. The CDR3 runs to 15 residues. V lost 6 bases and J 5 bases, leaving 17 bases between the germline ends. Germline CDR1 LNHDA, CDR2 SQIVND (reference sequence). The CDR3 bases are TGTGCCAGTAGCACCGGACGCGGGCGCGATCAGCCCCAGCATTTT. Protein product: CASSTGRGRDQPQHF.

The rearrangement links TRBV19 to TRBJ1-1; tentative D call: TRBD1 (6 bases). The CDR3 contains 15 residues. Looked up from germline, CDR1 is LNHDA and CDR2 is SQIVND (reference sequence). V was shortened by 7 bases and J by 1 base, with 16 bases between the two germline ends. CDR3 region: CASIRTVDRNTEAFF. In DNA form, the CDR3 reads TGTGCCAGTATCCGGACAGTGGACCGGAACACTGAAGCTTTCTTT.